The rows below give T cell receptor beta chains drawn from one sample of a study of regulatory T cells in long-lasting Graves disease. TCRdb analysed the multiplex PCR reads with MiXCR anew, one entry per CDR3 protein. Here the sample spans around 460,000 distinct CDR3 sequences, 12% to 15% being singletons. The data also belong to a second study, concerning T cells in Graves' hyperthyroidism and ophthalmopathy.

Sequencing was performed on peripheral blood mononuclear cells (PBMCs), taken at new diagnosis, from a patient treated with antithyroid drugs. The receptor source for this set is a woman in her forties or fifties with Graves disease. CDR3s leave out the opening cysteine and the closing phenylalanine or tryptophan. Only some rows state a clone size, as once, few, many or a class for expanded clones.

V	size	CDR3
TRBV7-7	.	ASSFGTGSNEQF
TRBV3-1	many	ASSQQVTSPDTQY
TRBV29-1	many	SVEGYNYGYT
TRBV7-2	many	ASSPVVRYTDTQY
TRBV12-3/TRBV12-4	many	ASSLGQPQH
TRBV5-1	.	ASSNTGGWTDTQY
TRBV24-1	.	ATSDPQGGGDHYTQY
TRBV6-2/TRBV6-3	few	ASSFRQGISYEQY
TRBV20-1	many	SAETGPGPGYEQY
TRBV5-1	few	ASRGTFSGELF
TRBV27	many	ASSPQSTQETQY
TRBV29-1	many	SLSTTSASTDTQY
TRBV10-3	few	AISELGGYGYT
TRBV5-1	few	ASSLAEGGTGELF
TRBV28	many	ASSLSDAGVGLHYEQY
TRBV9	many	ASSRTGGNYGYT
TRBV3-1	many	ASSQDFSGSYEQY
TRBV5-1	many	ASREHSDSSTDTQY
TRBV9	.	ASSVFSYIRDASSYEQY
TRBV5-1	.	ANSVVDRRDGDTQY
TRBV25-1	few	ASSEETSGRAGGAYEQY
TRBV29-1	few	SVGAESGSQH
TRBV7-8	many	ASSRTSSSDTQY
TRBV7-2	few	ASSPRQGGDNSPLH
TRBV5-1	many	ASSVNPGTGAGNTIY
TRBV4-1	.	ASSQTGTAFAGELF
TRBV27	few	ASSRALTGTSITEAF
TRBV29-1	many	SAERETQY
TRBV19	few	ASRGPGGGYT
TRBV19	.	ASSITGQGSYEQY
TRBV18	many	ASSPGTNTEAF
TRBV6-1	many	ASKGGDGNTGELF
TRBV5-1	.	ASSRGRSDTGEVF
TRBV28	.	ASSNAGTGVAEAF
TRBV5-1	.	ASSLSPVGSEAF
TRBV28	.	ASSLLEEAETQY
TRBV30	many	AWSGLAGSTDTQY
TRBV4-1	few	ASSQDKGANQPQH
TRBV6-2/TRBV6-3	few	ASSYPGATNEKLF
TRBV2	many	ASSDKGKSYEQY
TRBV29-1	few	SVNRGLSGELF
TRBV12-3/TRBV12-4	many	ASSPGETGELF
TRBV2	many	ASSGEKGLAGARGETQY
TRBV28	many	ASSLAGQVNEQF
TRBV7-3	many	ASSPGHSNQPQH
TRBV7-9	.	ASSQRLAGGTSSLFEQF
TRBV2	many	ASSEWSSPSGGAYEQY
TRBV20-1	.	SAPSASGTDTQY
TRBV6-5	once	ASSYSTGYSYNEQF
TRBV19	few	ASRQGWDQPQH
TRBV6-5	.	ASSYSGGNTDTQY
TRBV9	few	ASSVLPGPVFEQY
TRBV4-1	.	ASSQSLAGVTDTQY
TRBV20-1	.	SARRTGWDQPQH
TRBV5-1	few	ASSLAGLAEETQY
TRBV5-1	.	ASSLQQYQETQY
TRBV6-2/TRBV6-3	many	ASSEDWFSYEQY
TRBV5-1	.	ASSLTPTGSGANVLT